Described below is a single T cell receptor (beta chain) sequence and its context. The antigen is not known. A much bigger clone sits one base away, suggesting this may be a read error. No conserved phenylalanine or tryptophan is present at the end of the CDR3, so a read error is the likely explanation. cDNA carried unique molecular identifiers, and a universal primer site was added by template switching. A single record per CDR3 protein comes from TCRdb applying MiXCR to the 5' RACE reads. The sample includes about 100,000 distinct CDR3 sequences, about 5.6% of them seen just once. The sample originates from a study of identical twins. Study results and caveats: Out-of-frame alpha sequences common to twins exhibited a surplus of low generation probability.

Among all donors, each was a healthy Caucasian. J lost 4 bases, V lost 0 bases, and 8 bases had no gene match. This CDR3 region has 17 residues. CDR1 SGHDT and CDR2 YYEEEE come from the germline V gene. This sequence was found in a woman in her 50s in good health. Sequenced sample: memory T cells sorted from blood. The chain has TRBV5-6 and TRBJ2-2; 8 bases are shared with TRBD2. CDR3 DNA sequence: TGTGCCAGCAGCTTGGAAAGACTAGCGCGATTCACCGGGGAGCTGTTTTAT. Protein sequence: CASSLERLARFTGELFY.